The next 8 T cell receptor beta chains were all read from a single sample in a study of molecular identifiers for immune sequencing clone quantification. Via MiXCR, TCRdb re-called the PCR reads, giving one row per CDR3 protein. The data show about 300,000 distinct CDR3 sequences, roughly 23% seen once. Material: naive CD8+ T cells from blood, with Jurkat cell RNA spiked in. Indicated subset: FACS-sorted CD8+CD4-CCR7+CD45RA+ naive T cells. These receptor sequences come from a human donor in good health. Some libraries in this study had Jurkat cell RNA spiked in.

This clonotype has ten or more counts. This chain connects TRBV4-2 to TRBJ1-2; D is unresolved. Germline values: CDR1 LGHNA, CDR2 YNFKEQ. CDR3 size: 13 residues. The V end was cut by 0 bases, the J end by 2 bases, with 4 bases between. The CDR3 sequence is CASSQELNYGYTF. The CDR3 DNA reads as TGTGCCAGCAGCCAAGAACTGAACTATGGCTACACCTTC.

The rearrangement links TRBV20-1 to TRBJ1-1, with D maybe TRBD1 (5 bases). The CDR3 sequence is 14 residues long. V lost 6 bases and J 1 base, leaving 15 bases between the germline ends. Germline-derived CDR1 and CDR2 are DFQATT and SNEGSKA (reference sequence). The CDR3 DNA is TGCAGTGCCGGATCCGACCAGGGGAACACTGAAGCTTTCTTT. Translation: CSAGSDQGNTEAFF.

Points on this clonotype: A single base separates this from a much larger clone, so it may be a read error. The chain carries TRBV13 and TRBJ2-5, with 7 bases identical to TRBD2. The V segment lost 5 bases and the J segment 5 bases; nucleotides outside the gene matches: 11. Germline CDR1 PRHDT, CDR2 FYEKMQ (reference sequence). The CDR3 spans 15 residues. This chain's CDR3 is CASSQSLARLETQYF. The CDR3 DNA reads TGTGCCAGCAGCCAGTCACTAGCGCGCCTGGAGACCCAGTACTTC.

With respect to this clonotype: Germline is not matched at one junction end, which may reflect a read error. J is TRBJ2-6 and V is TRBV19, with a tentative D call TRBD1 (5 bases). The CDR3 is 14 residues long. In germline, CDR1 is LNHDA, CDR2 SQIVND (reference sequence). The CDR3 DNA is TGTGCCAGTAGTTGGGGCGCTGGGGCCAACGCCCTGACTTTC. As protein: CASSWGAGANALTF. Complete variable domain (other parts from reference TRBV19 and TRBJ2-6): DGGITQSPKYLFRKEGQNVTLSCEQNLNHDAMYWYRQDPGQGLRLIYYSQIVNDFQKGDIAEGYSVSREKKESFPLTVTSAQKNPTAFYLCASSWGAGANALTFGAGSRLTVL.

This clonotype was counted a few times. This sequence joins TRBV20-1 and TRBJ1-6; D remains unclear. V lost 1 base, J lost 2 bases, and 6 bases lay in between. The V gene's germline CDR1 is DFQATT and CDR2 SNEGSKA (reference sequence). CDR3 length: 14 amino acids. The CDR3 region has the DNA TGCAGTGCTAGAGTCGACACCTATAATTCACCCCTCCACTTT. Translating it yields CSARVDTYNSPLHF.

Ten or more counts support this clonotype. The rearrangement uses TRBV12-3 or TRBV12-4 and TRBJ2-5; 8 nucleotides line up with TRBD2. The ends lost 6 bases at V and 2 bases at J; junction bases unmatched: 5. This CDR3 comprises 14 residues. In nucleotides, the CDR3 is TGTGCCAGCAGCAGAGCGGGAGAGCAAGAGACCCAGTACTTC. Protein sequence: CASSRAGEQETQYF.

This clonotype has ten or more counts. The chain has TRBV6-5 and TRBJ1-1; a possible D gene is TRBD1 (5 bases). The germline CDR1 and CDR2 sequences are MNHEY and SVGAGI. Between the trimmed V and J ends, which lost 2 bases and 3 bases, there was a span of 13 bases. This CDR3 contains 15 residues. Here the CDR3 DNA reads TGTGCCAGCAGTTACATGTTGGGGGAGGACACTGAAGCTTTCTTT. This translates into CASSYMLGEDTEAFF.

This clonotype was detected ten times or more. V gene TRBV5-4 combines with J gene TRBJ1-3; unclear D gene. V lost 0 bases and J 2 bases, leaving 9 bases between the germline ends. Germline CDR1 and CDR2: SGHNT and YYREEE (reference sequence). The CDR3 sequence is 15 residues long. DNA of the CDR3: TGTGCCAGCAGCTTGGGGGTCAACCCTGGAAACACCATATATTTT. Its protein is CASSLGVNPGNTIYF.